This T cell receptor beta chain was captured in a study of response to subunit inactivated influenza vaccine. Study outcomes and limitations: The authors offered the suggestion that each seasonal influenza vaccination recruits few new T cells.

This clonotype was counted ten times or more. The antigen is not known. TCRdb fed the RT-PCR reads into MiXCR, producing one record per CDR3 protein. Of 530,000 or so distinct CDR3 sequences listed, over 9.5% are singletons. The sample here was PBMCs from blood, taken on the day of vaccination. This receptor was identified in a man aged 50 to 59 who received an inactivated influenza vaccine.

CDR3 bases: TGCAGCGTACAGACAGGGGCCGAGCAGTACTTC. Protein: CSVQTGAEQYF. The rearrangement joins TRBV29-1 to TRBJ2-7; 8 nucleotides line up with TRBD1. After removal of 6 bases from V and 6 bases from J, the junction contained 4 bases not matched to a gene. This CDR3 has 11 residues. Germline V gene lookup returns CDR1 SQVTM and CDR2 ANQGSEA.